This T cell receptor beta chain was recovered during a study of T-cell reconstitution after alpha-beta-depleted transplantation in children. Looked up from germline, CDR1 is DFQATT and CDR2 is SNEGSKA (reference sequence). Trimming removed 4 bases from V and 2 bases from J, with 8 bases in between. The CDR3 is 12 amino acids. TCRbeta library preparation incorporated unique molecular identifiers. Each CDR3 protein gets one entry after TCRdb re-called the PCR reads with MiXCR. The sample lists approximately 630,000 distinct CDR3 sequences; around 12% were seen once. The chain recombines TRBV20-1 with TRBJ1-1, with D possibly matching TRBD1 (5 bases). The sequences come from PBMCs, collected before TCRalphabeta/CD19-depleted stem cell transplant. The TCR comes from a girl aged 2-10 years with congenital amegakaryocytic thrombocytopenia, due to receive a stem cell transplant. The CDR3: CSANRINTEAFF. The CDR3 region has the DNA TGCAGTGCTAACAGGATAAACACTGAAGCTTTCTTT.